The 14 T cell receptor beta chains below were found in one sample sequenced in a study of blood T cells in healthy people across ages. The authors ran a second PCR of 7 to 11 cycles using a sample-barcoded 5' primer and a J-beta primer mix. TCRdb re-analysed the 5' RACE reads in MiXCR, keeping a single row per CDR3 protein. The table has some 290,000 distinct CDR3 sequences, 27% seen once. The source material was blood. Receptor source: a woman in her sixties or seventies in good health.

This chain joins TRBV13 and TRBJ2-5; D is uncertain. CDR1 and CDR2 (germline): PRHDT, FYEKMQ (reference sequence). CDR3 length equals 12 residues. Deletions cut 3 bases from V and 5 bases from J, with 7 bases between. CDR3 in DNA: TGTGCCAGCAGCTTGATTTCGGAGACCCAGTACTTC. This gives the protein CASSLISETQYF.

This clonotype came up a few times. The junction differs from germline at one of its ends, possibly a read error. The chain recombines TRBV6-5 with TRBJ2-1; unclear D gene. In germline, CDR1 is MNHEY, CDR2 SVGAGI. The CDR3 has 17 amino acids. In DNA form, the CDR3 reads TGTGCCGGCAGTTACTCCTCGAACTTAGGCATCTACAATGAGCAGTTCTTC. Amino acid sequence: CAGSYSSNLGIYNEQFF.

The CDR3 bases are TGCAGTGCCCCTCCCGGACAGGGCGGCTACACCTTC. It translates to CSAPPGQGGYTF. This chain uses TRBV20-1 with TRBJ1-2, with TRBD1 matching over 8 bases. CDR1 and CDR2 (germline): DFQATT, SNEGSKA (reference sequence). V lost 6 bases, J lost 8 bases, and 8 bases stayed unmatched. The CDR3 spans 12 residues.

Remarks on this clonotype: Compared with germline, one end of the junction differs, possibly owing to a read error. The chain combines TRBV20-1 with TRBJ2-7; TRBD1 might be the D (5 bases). CDR1 and CDR2 (germline): DFQATT, SNEGSKA (reference sequence). This CDR3 has 13 amino acids. The CDR3 is CSAREAGAYDQYF. CDR3 sequence (DNA): TGCAGTGCTAGAGAGGCTGGGGCCTACGACCAGTACTTC.

This clonotype was found a few times. The CDR3 DNA is TGTGCCAGCAGTTTAATGGCCTGGGGACTAGCGGGAACGGAGACCCAGTACTTC. The encoded protein is CASSLMAWGLAGTETQYF. This rearrangement joins TRBV12-3 or TRBV12-4 to TRBJ2-5; 13 bases fit TRBD2. The CDR3 spans 18 residues. V shed 2 bases and J 5 bases; nucleotides not matched to a gene: 11.

The J gene is TRBJ1-1, the V gene TRBV28; D perhaps matches TRBD1 (5 bases). Germline lookup yields CDR1 MDHEN and CDR2 SYDVKM. Trimming stripped 3 bases from V and 6 bases from J, with 17 bases between. The CDR3 length is 15 residues. The DNA for the CDR3 is TGTGCCAGCAGTTTGGGAGGGGCTAAAATCCCTGAAGCTTTCTTT. It codes for CASSLGGAKIPEAFF.

The rearrangement uses TRBV4-1 and TRBJ2-5, with TRBD2 identical over 8 bases. CDR1 is MGHRA and CDR2 is YSYEKL in the germline V gene. The CDR3 is made up of 16 amino acids. J was trimmed by 5 bases and V by 4 bases; bases with no gene match: 12. CDR3 in amino acids: CASSPGSGRAGETQYF. Written as DNA, the CDR3 is TGCGCCAGCAGCCCAGGCTCCGGGAGGGCCGGTGAGACCCAGTACTTC.

This clonotype was counted between two and nine times. This chain links TRBV20-1 with TRBJ2-3, with TRBD2 identical over 7 bases. V lost 0 bases and J lost 0; bases outside the gene matches: 3. The CDR3 is 15 amino acids. The germline V gene encodes CDR1 DFQATT and CDR2 SNEGSKA (reference sequence). The CDR3 reads CSAREGGRSTDTQYF. CDR3 bases: TGCAGTGCTAGAGAGGGAGGGAGAAGCACAGATACGCAGTATTTT.

V is TRBV11-1 and J is TRBJ2-1, with a weak D call TRBD2 (6 bases). Trimming took off 5 bases at V and 3 bases at J, with 14 bases between the two ends. Germline V CDR1 and CDR2: SGHAT, FQDESV (reference sequence). The CDR3 consists of 15 residues. CDR3 sequence: CASSQGLPGYNEQFF. CDR3 in DNA: TGTGCCAGCAGCCAGGGACTCCCTGGCTACAATGAGCAGTTCTTC.

For this clonotype: One end of the junction varies from germline; a read error may be responsible. V and J are TRBV12-3 or TRBV12-4 and TRBJ2-6; D gene uncertain. The CDR3 length is 16 residues. In DNA form, the CDR3 reads TGTGCCGGCAGTTTAAGTGGGCCTCCGGGGGCCAACGTCCTGACTTTC. Translating gives CAGSLSGPPGANVLTF.

Only a few counts were recorded for this clonotype. The chain is built from TRBV29-1 and TRBJ2-1, with D unclear. Germline V lookup: CDR1 SQVTM, CDR2 ANQGSEA. The CDR3 contains 13 residues. The V end lost 7 bases, the J end lost 0 bases, and 10 bases lay between the germline ends. The CDR3 DNA reads TGCAGCGGCCGAGTGAGCTCCTACAATGAGCAGTTCTTC. This codes for CSGRVSSYNEQFF.

A few counts support this clonotype. The chain links TRBV14 to TRBJ2-1, with D unclear. Trimming left V 3 bases short and J 3 bases short, with 6 bases between. The CDR3 length is 13 residues. Germline V lookup: CDR1 SGHDN, CDR2 FVKESK. The CDR3 DNA is TGTGCCAGCAGCCATAACAGCTACAATGAGCAGTTCTTC. The encoded protein is CASSHNSYNEQFF.

The chain recombines TRBV5-1 with TRBJ2-3; no clear D gene. Germline values: CDR1 SGHRS, CDR2 YFSETQ. The CDR3 sequence is 15 residues long. Trimming left V 0 bases short and J 2 bases short, with 10 bases between. The CDR3 loop reads CASSLEGNPTDTQYF. Here the CDR3 DNA reads TGCGCCAGCAGCTTGGAAGGGAACCCCACAGATACGCAGTATTTT.

The sample holds a few counts of this clonotype. V gene TRBV5-5 combines with J gene TRBJ2-6; D may match TRBD1 or TRBD2 (5 bases each). V lost 5 bases and J 0 bases, leaving 9 bases between the germline ends. Germline-derived CDR1 and CDR2 are SGHKS and YYEKEE (reference sequence). The CDR3 has 15 amino acids. CDR3 sequence (DNA): TGTGCCAGCAGTGGGGGTTCCTCTGGGGCCAACGTCCTGACTTTC. Translating gives CASSGGSSGANVLTF. The full variable domain, completed using reference TRBV5-5 and TRBJ2-6, is DAGVTQSPTHLIKTRGQQVTLRCSPISGHKSVSWYQQVLGQGPQFIFQYYEKEERGRGNFPDRFSARQFPNYSSELNVNALLLGDSALYLCASSGGSSGANVLTFGAGSRLTVL.